These T cell receptor beta chains were read from a single sample in a study of cytomegalovirus exposure and HLA in healthy donors. Some clones are missing from TCRdb's copy, which holds only in-frame ones; the method was immunoSEQ multiplex PCR. The sample holds fewer than 200,000 clones, 80% to 90% seen once. The sequenced sample consisted of PBMCs. Source of these receptors: a woman in her thirties in good health and CMV-seronegative. CDR3s include the opening cysteine and the closing phenylalanine or tryptophan. Each record gives: J gene, V gene, CDR3 protein.

J gene: TRBJ1-1; V gene: TRBV27; CDR3 protein: CASSRFASRGDNTEAFF
J gene: TRBJ2-1; V gene: TRBV5-1; CDR3 protein: CASSTPGQGAINEQFF
J gene: TRBJ1-2; V gene: TRBV10-1; CDR3 protein: CASLRRGGLLPSRNYGYTF
J gene: TRBJ2-7; V gene: TRBV7-8; CDR3 protein: CASSQGLAGPSYEQYF
J gene: TRBJ2-7; V gene: TRBV5-1; CDR3 protein: CASSFVGQSDEQYF
J gene: TRBJ2-7; V gene: TRBV11-2; CDR3 protein: CASSVDTVEYF
J gene: TRBJ2-2; V gene: TRBV5-1; CDR3 protein: CASSLRPGELFF
J gene: TRBJ2-7; V gene: TRBV7-9; CDR3 protein: CASSLAGGKEQYF
J gene: TRBJ2-7; V gene: TRBV11-2; CDR3 protein: CASSLGSGGHEQYF
J gene: TRBJ1-6; V gene: TRBV4-1; CDR3 protein: CASSQESISSPLHF
J gene: TRBJ2-1; V gene: TRBV2; CDR3 protein: CASSEPIWETDNEQFF
J gene: TRBJ2-7; V gene: TRBV15; CDR3 protein: CATSRGTNGEYEQYF
J gene: TRBJ2-5; V gene: TRBV9; CDR3 protein: CASSAGTDHVETQYF
J gene: TRBJ1-6; V gene: TRBV18; CDR3 protein: CASSPGTGTSSYNSPLHF
J gene: TRBJ1-2; V gene: TRBV6-5; CDR3 protein: CASSYRDTNYGYTF
J gene: TRBJ1-2; V gene: TRBV28; CDR3 protein: CASRISSDGGGYTF
J gene: TRBJ2-5; V gene: TRBV7-9; CDR3 protein: CASSIEGPQETQYF
J gene: TRBJ2-7; V gene: TRBV18; CDR3 protein: CASSPPSRGSVEQYF
J gene: TRBJ2-2; V gene: TRBV5-6; CDR3 protein: CASSRDREVFSGELFF
J gene: TRBJ2-3; V gene: TRBV7-9; CDR3 protein: CASSSDLGTSGTTDTQYF